This T cell receptor (beta chain) stems from a study of T cells in Graves' hyperthyroidism and ophthalmopathy. The germline gives CDR1 SGHDN, CDR2 FVKESK. The J segment lost 2 bases and the V segment lost 2 bases, leaving 6 bases of the junction unmatched. CDR3 size: 15 residues. PBMCs were obtained from about 9.9 ml fresh peripheral blood. The TCR beta CDR3 regions underwent amplification using RNA transcripts as the source. The TCR CDR3 was amplified in a first-round RT-PCR using the HTBI primer set. MiXCR, applied by TCRdb to the multiplex PCR reads, yields one record per CDR3 protein. This table holds about 380,000 distinct CDR3 sequences, approximately 18% found once.

This clonotype was obtained from a man aged 18-30 years with Graves' ophthalmopathy. Source material: blood. The chain combines TRBV14 with TRBJ2-7; 7 nucleotides align to TRBD2. Here the CDR3 DNA reads TGTGCCAGCAGCCAACAACCGGGGGGACCCTACGAGCAGTACTTC. This translates into CASSQQPGGPYEQYF.